Detailed here is one T cell receptor (beta chain). As originally analysed: The authors estimated nucleated cell counts from reference gene primer amplification. The table came from immunoSEQ multiplex PCR; TCRdb's copy has only in-frame clones and leaves some out. V and J calls plus clone size are reproduced from that table; the DNA served to infer D and trimming. The sample lists a few hundred thousand clones, more than 85% occurring once. The data were obtained in a study of blood T cell repertoires in COVID-19. Losses at the gene ends were 2 bases for V and 5 bases for J; bases not matched to a gene: 5. Per the germline V gene, CDR1 is SGHAT and CDR2 is FQDESV (reference sequence). The CDR3 loop spans 15 amino acids. Ages ranged from roughly 18 to 100 years, with residence in 20 to 30 US areas. Cohorts were assigned according to the clinical history that participants reported. Two negative PCRs, clearance, or symptom resolution were required of recovered Cohort 3 donors.

The chain employs TRBV11-1 and TRBJ1-4; 7 bases align to TRBD1. The source is a woman in her 30s who had recovered from COVID-19. Input material: PBMCs or T cells enriched from blood (not recorded which). The DNA for the CDR3 is TGTGCCAGCAGCTTATCCACAGGGGAAAATGAAAAACTGTTTTTT. Amino acids: CASSLSTGENEKLFF. The full variable domain, in which reference TRBV11-1 and TRBJ1-4 provide the parts outside the CDR3, is EAEVAQSPRYKITEKSQAVAFWCDPISGHATLYWYRQILGQGPELLVQFQDESVVDDSQLPKDRFSAERLKGVDSTLKIQPAELGDSAMYLCASSLSTGENEKLFFGSGTQLSVL.